This passage covers 17 T cell receptor beta chains from one sample sequenced in a study of blood T cell repertoires in COVID-19. Only in-frame clones appear in the TCRdb table, and some are missing; sequencing was by immunoSEQ multiplex PCR. Of around 230,000 clones in the sample, approximately 88% are singletons; the top ten hold under 2.5%. Input material: PBMCs or T cells enriched from blood (not recorded which). These receptors all stem from a middle-aged woman with acute COVID-19.

This chain connects TRBV7-2 to TRBJ1-2; D call uncertain. V was cut by 5 bases and J by 4 bases, with 14 bases left in between. In germline, CDR1 is SGHTA, CDR2 FQGNSA. This CDR3 is built from 14 residues. CDR3 sequence reads: CASSNEISVYGYTF. The CDR3 DNA reads as TGTGCCAGCAGCAACGAAATTTCGGTCTATGGCTACACCTTC.

For the CDR3, the DNA is TGTGCCAGCAGTACACAGGGAAACTATGGCTACACCTTC. Encoded protein: CASSTQGNYGYTF. The rearrangement joins TRBV27 to TRBJ1-2; D possibly corresponds to TRBD1 (6 bases). In germline, CDR1 is MNHEY, CDR2 SMNVEV (reference sequence). V dropped 5 bases and J dropped 2 bases, with 9 bases sitting between them. CDR3 length: 13 amino acids.

The chain uses TRBV5-1 and TRBJ2-2; 7 bases agree with TRBD1. The germline V gene encodes CDR1 SGHRS and CDR2 YFSETQ. This CDR3 spans 15 amino acids. V was pared by 3 bases and J by 2 bases, with 4 bases of the junction left unmatched. DNA for the CDR3: TGCGCCAGCAGCTATACAGGGGCTAACACCGGGGAGCTGTTTTTT. It translates to CASSYTGANTGELFF.

This clone was found a few times. The chain's CDR3 is CAIRGDSGGRRFF. CDR3 DNA sequence: TGTGCCATCAGGGGAGATAGCGGGGGGCGAAGGTTCTTC. The genes are TRBV10-3 and TRBJ2-1, with 10 positions matching TRBD2. Germline V CDR1 and CDR2: ENHRY, SYGVKD. The CDR3 is 13 amino acids. J lost 15 bases, V lost 6 bases, and 11 bases had no gene match.

The rearrangement links TRBV4-1 to TRBJ2-7; possible D gene TRBD1, 6 bases. The CDR3 spans 17 residues. Germline-derived CDR1 and CDR2 are MGHRA and YSYEKL. The germline V and J ends were trimmed by 0 bases and 1 base, with 16 bases remaining between them. The CDR3 DNA sequence: TGCGCCAGCAGCCAAGAGGCCCGGGACACTTATTCCTACGAGCAGTACTTC. Translating it yields CASSQEARDTYSYEQYF.

The CDR3 is CASSSLSGRVHNEQFF. CDR3 nucleotide sequence: TGTGCCAGCAGTTCTTTAAGCGGGAGAGTCCACAATGAGCAGTTCTTC. This chain uses TRBV6-5 with TRBJ2-1; 8 nucleotides line up with TRBD2. Germline V gene data show CDR1 as MNHEY and CDR2 as SVGAGI. The CDR3 covers 16 residues. V shed 4 bases and J 5 bases; nucleotides not matched to a gene: 10.

J is TRBJ2-1 and V is TRBV7-2; 11 nucleotides line up with TRBD2. The CDR3 has 16 amino acids. The ends lost 5 bases at V and 9 bases at J; junction bases unmatched: 12. The V gene's germline CDR1 is SGHTA and CDR2 FQGNSA. The CDR3: CASSASSGRAAVEQFF. CDR3 bases: TGTGCCAGCAGCGCGAGTAGCGGGAGGGCCGCGGTTGAGCAGTTCTTC.

The chain couples TRBV24-1 to TRBJ2-1; 9 positions match TRBD2. This CDR3 region has 16 residues. Germline-derived CDR1 and CDR2 are KGHDR and SFDVKD. Unmatched junction bases numbered 5, after V lost 4 bases and J lost 2 bases. CDR3 sequence (DNA): TGTGCCACCAGTGACCGGACTAGCGAAACCTACAATGAGCAGTTCTTC. It translates to CATSDRTSETYNEQFF.

The V and J genes are TRBV9 and TRBJ2-3, with TRBD2 identical over 14 bases. The ends lost 0 bases at V and 0 bases at J; junction bases unmatched: 3. The CDR3 spans 18 residues. CDR1 is SGDLS, CDR2 YYNGEE, per germline. The CDR3 region is CASSVGGLAGASTDTQYF. CDR3 nucleotides: TGTGCCAGCAGCGTAGGGGGACTAGCGGGGGCAAGCACAGATACGCAGTATTTT. The full variable domain, with the rest looked up from reference TRBV9 and TRBJ2-3, is DSGVTQTPKHLITATGQRVTLRCSPRSGDLSVYWYQQSLDQGLQFLIQYYNGEERAKGNILERFSAQQFPDLHSELNLSSLELGDSALYFCASSVGGLAGASTDTQYFGPGTRLTVL.

The chain employs TRBV6-2 or TRBV6-3 and TRBJ2-3, with 7 bases fitting TRBD1. The CDR3 has 14 amino acids. Trimming took 10 bases from V and 3 from J; bases not matched to a gene: 10. Germline V gives CDR1 MNHEY, CDR2 SVGEGT. CDR3 sequence reads: CATNPTGSTDTQYF. Written as DNA, the CDR3 is TGTGCCACCAACCCGACAGGGTCTACAGATACGCAGTATTTT.

As DNA, the CDR3 is TGTGCCAGCAGCTTGAGTGTCAGCGGGGGAAGGGGGGAGACCCAGTACTTC. As protein: CASSLSVSGGRGETQYF. The V gene is TRBV5-6, the J gene TRBJ2-5, with 8 positions matching TRBD2. Looked up from germline, CDR1 is SGHDT and CDR2 is YYEEEE. V was clipped by 1 base and J by 5 bases; unmatched bases: 13. This CDR3 region has 17 residues.

The gene calls are TRBV20-1 and TRBJ1-5; D possibly corresponds to TRBD1 (5 bases). Looked up from germline, CDR1 is DFQATT and CDR2 is SNEGSKA (reference sequence). V was shortened by 5 bases and J by 6 bases, with 8 bases between the two germline ends. The CDR3 extends over 11 amino acids. The CDR3 loop is CSASGSQPQHF. Here the CDR3 DNA reads TGCAGTGCTTCAGGGTCTCAGCCCCAGCATTTT.

The chain combines TRBV4-1 with TRBJ2-3; 10 bases line up with TRBD2. V was pared by 1 base and J by 1 base, with 2 bases of the junction left unmatched. The V gene's germline CDR1 is MGHRA and CDR2 YSYEKL. This CDR3 region has 16 residues. CDR3 protein: CASSQGTSGRTDTQYF. CDR3 DNA: TGCGCCAGCAGCCAAGGGACTAGCGGACGCACAGATACGCAGTATTTT.

Only a few counts were recorded for this clone. The CDR3 bases are TGTGCCTGGAGTGTGTTAGGGACTGGAGGCTACACCTTC. It translates to CAWSVLGTGGYTF. V gene TRBV30 combines with J gene TRBJ1-2; tentatively, D is TRBD1 (5 bases). Trimming pared 0 bases from V and 8 bases from J, leaving 13 bases between. CDR1 is GTSNPN, CDR2 SVGIG, per germline (reference sequence). This CDR3 has 13 amino acids.

The chain recombines TRBV11-2 with TRBJ2-7; perhaps TRBD2 as D (7 bases). Between the trimmed V and J ends, which lost 5 bases and 6 bases, there was a span of 20 bases. This CDR3 region has 15 residues. The germline V gene has CDR1 SGHAT and CDR2 FQNNGV. CDR3 nucleotide sequence: TGTGCCAGCAGCCCCGACCCGGGGGGCCATCGCGAGCAGTACTTC. This translates into CASSPDPGGHREQYF.

The table lists this clone with a few counts. The gene calls are TRBV18 and TRBJ2-3; 7 bases agree with TRBD2. CDR1 and CDR2 (germline): KGHSH, LQKENI. The length of the CDR3 is 17 residues. The junction had 15 bases not matched to a gene; V was cut back by 6 bases and J by 3 bases. Here the CDR3 reads CASSHGQGGRRTDTQYF. CDR3 in DNA: TGTGCCAGCTCCCACGGGCAGGGCGGGAGAAGGACAGATACGCAGTATTTT.

CDR3 in amino acids: CASSPRGDRGRGYTF. Written as DNA, the CDR3 is TGTGCCAGCAGCCCAAGGGGGGACAGGGGCCGTGGCTACACCTTC. The chain carries TRBV7-9 and TRBJ1-2; 10 nucleotides match TRBD1. The V gene's germline CDR1 is SEHNR and CDR2 FQNEAQ (reference sequence). V was pared by 5 bases and J by 7 bases, with 10 bases of the junction left unmatched. This CDR3 contains 15 residues.